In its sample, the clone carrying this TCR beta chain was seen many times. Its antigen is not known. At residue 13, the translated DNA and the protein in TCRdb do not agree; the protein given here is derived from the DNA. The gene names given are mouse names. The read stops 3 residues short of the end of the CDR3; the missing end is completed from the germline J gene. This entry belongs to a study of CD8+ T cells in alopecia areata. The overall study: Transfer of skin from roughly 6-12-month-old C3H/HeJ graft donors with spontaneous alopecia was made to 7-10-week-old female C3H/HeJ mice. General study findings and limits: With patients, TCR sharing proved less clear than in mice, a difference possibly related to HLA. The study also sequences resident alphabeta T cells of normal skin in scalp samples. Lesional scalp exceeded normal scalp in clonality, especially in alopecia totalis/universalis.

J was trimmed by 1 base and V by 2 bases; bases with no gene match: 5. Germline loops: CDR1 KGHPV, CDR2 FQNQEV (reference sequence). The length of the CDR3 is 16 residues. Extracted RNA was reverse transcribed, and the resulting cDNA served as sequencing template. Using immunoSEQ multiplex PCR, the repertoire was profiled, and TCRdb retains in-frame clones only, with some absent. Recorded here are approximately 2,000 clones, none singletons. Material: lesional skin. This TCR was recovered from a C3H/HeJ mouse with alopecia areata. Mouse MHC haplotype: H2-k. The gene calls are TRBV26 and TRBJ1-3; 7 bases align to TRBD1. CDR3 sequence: CASSLGVQGSGNTLYF. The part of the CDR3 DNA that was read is TGTGCCAGCAGTCTGGGTGTACAGGGGTCTGGAAATACG.